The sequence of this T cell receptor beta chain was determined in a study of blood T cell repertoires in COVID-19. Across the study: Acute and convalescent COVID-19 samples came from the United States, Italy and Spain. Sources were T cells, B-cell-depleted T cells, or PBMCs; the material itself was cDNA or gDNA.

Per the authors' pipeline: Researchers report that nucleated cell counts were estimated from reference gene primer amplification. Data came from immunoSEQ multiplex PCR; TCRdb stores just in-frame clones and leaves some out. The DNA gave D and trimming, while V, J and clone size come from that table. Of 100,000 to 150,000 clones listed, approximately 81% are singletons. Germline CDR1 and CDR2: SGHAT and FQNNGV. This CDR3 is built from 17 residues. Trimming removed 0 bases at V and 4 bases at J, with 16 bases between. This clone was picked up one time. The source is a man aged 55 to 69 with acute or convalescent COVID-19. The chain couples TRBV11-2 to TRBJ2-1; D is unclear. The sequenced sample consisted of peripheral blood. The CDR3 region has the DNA TGTGCCAGCAGCTTAGATCCGCCCGGGTTGAGTTACAATGAGCAGTTCTTC. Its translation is CASSLDPPGLSYNEQFF. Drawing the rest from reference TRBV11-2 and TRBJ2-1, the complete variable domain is EAGVAQSPRYKIIEKRQSVAFWCNPISGHATLYWYQQILGQGPKLLIQFQNNGVVDDSQLPKDRFSAERLKGVDSTLKIQPAKLEDSAVYLCASSLDPPGLSYNEQFFGPGTRLTVL.